Listed here are 2 T cell receptor beta chains from one sample, sequenced in a study of PD-L1 blockade in urothelial cancer. The protocol was immunoSEQ multiplex PCR, while the TCRdb copy is restricted to in-frame clones and leaves out a portion. The sample contains about 110,000 clones, about 85% of which appear only once. The material sequenced was PBMCs, taken around atezolizumab (anti-PD-L1) treatment. The receptors stem from a man aged 50-60 years with urothelial cancer.

This clone was seen a few times. The chain has TRBV5-6 and TRBJ2-5, with 8 bases that match TRBD2. Trimming cost V 4 bases and J 5 bases; bases outside gene matches: 10. Germline lookup yields CDR1 SGHDT and CDR2 YYEEEE. This CDR3 is 15 amino acids long. The CDR3 DNA follows: TGTGCCAGCAGCCCCGCGGGACTAGGGGAGGAGACCCAGTACTTC. Encoded protein: CASSPAGLGEETQYF.

This clone was detected many times. The chain couples TRBV5-1 to TRBJ2-2; 7 nucleotides line up with TRBD1. The CDR3 runs 14 residues. V lost 1 base, J lost 3 bases, and 0 bases stayed unmatched. Germline lookup yields CDR1 SGHRS and CDR2 YFSETQ. Here the CDR3 DNA reads TGCGCCAGCAGCTTGCAGGGGGACACCGGGGAGCTGTTTTTT. As protein: CASSLQGDTGELFF.